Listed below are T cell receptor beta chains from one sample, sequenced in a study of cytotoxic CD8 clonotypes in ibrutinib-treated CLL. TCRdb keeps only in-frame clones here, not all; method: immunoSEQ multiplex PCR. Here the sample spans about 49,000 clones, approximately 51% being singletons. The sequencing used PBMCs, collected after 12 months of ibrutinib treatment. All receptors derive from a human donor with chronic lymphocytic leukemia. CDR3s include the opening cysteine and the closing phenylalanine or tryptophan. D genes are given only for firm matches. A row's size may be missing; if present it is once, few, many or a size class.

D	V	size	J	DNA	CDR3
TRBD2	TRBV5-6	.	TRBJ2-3	TGTGCCAGCAGCCGGGCCAGCGGGAGAGGCACAGATACGCAGTATTTT	CASSRASGRGTDTQYF
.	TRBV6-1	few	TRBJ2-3	TGTGCCAGCAAGCTAGGTACAGATACGCAGTATTTT	CASKLGTDTQYF
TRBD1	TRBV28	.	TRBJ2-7	TGTGCCAGCAGTCTCGGACAGGGGAGCTACGAGCAGTACTTC	CASSLGQGSYEQYF
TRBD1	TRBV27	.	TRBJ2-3	TGTGCCAGCAGTCAATACGGACAGGGGTCGGATACGCAGTATTTT	CASSQYGQGSDTQYF
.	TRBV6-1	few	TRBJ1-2	TGTGCCAGCAGGGCAGACAACTATGGCTACACCTTC	CASRADNYGYTF
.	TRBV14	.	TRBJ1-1	TGTGCCAGCAGCCGATATGGGCGGGTGAACACTGAAGCTTTCTTT	CASSRYGRVNTEAFF
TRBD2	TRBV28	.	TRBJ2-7	TGTGCCAGCAGCCCTTCGCCGGGACTAAGCTACTACGAGCAGTACTTC	CASSPSPGLSYYEQYF
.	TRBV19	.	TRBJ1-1	TGTGCCAGTACCGCAGGGAGGAGGACTGAAGCTTTCTTT	CASTAGRRTEAFF
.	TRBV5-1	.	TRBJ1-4	TGCGCCAGCAGCCGAGACCCGCCGGGACAAACTAATGAAAAACTGTTTTTT	CASSRDPPGQTNEKLFF
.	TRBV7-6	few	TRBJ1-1	TGTGCCAGCAGCTTAGCGGGGGCTCCGGCTTTCTTT	CASSLAGAPAFF
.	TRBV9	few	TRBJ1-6	TGTGCCAGCAGCGTAGGGATTATAGGGGTTACACCCCTCCACTTT	CASSVGIIGVTPLHF
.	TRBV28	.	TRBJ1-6	TGTGCCAGCAGTTTAGGTTCACCCCTCCACTTT	CASSLGSPLHF
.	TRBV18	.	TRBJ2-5	TGTGCCAGCTCACCAGACTTCCAAGAGACCCAGTACTTC	CASSPDFQETQYF
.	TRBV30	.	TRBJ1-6	TGTGCCTGGGATTTCGGCGGGCAGCCCTATAATTCACCCCTTCACTTT	CAWDFGGQPYNSPLHF
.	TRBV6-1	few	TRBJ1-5	TGTGCCAGCACTTGGGAGGGCCATCAGCCCCAGCATTTT	CASTWEGHQPQHF
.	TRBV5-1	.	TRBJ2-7	TGCGCCAGCAGCACTACAGGTTTAAGCTCCTACGAGCAGTACTTC	CASSTTGLSSYEQYF
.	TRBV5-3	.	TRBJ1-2	TGTGCCAGCAGCTTGGAGTCCTGGTATGGCTACACCTTC	CASSLESWYGYTF
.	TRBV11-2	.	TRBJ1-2	TGTGCCAGCAGCTTAGATGCGGATGGGATCGGCGGCTACACCTTC	CASSLDADGIGGYTF
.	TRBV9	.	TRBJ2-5	TGTGCCAGCAGCGACTCCCAGCCCCACAAAACATCGTACCAAGAGACCCAGTACTTC	CASSDSQPHKTSYQETQYF
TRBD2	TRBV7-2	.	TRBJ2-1	TGTGCCAGCAGCCTTCGGACTAGCGGGTCCTACAATGAGCAGTTCTTC	CASSLRTSGSYNEQFF
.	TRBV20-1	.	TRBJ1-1	TGCAGTGAAGGTGAAGCTTTCTTT	CSEGEAFF
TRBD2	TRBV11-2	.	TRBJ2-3	TGTGCCAGCAGCCGCCAAGCGGGAACAAGCACAGATACGCAGTATTTT	CASSRQAGTSTDTQYF
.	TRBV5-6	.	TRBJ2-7	TGTGCCAGCAGCTTTTTATCAGGGTACGAGCAGTACTTC	CASSFLSGYEQYF
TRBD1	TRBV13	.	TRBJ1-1	TGTGCCAGCAGTCGACAGGGAATGAACACTGAAGCTTTCTTT	CASSRQGMNTEAFF
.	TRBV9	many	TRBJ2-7	TGTGCCAGCAGCGTAGACCACAGCTCCTACGAGCAGTACTTC	CASSVDHSSYEQYF
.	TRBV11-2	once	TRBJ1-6	TGTGCCAGCAGCTTAGGGGTCGGGGAACCCCTCCACTTT	CASSLGVGEPLHF
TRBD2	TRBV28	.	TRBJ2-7	TGTGCCAGCAGTTTCTCTCGGACTAGCGGTTTCTACGAGCAGTACTTC	CASSFSRTSGFYEQYF
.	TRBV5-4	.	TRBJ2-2	TGTGCCAGCAGCTTGGCCGCGGGACACCCGGGGGCCGGGGAGCTGTTTTTT	CASSLAAGHPGAGELFF
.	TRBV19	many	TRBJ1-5	TGTGCCAGTAGTATGGTAGGGAGCAATCAGCCCCAGCATTTT	CASSMVGSNQPQHF
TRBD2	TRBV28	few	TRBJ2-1	TGTGCCAGCAGTTCTCCGGGACTAGCAAACGGCTTTTACAATGAGCAGTTCTTC	CASSSPGLANGFYNEQFF
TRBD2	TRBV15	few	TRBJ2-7	TGTGCCACCAGCAGACACCCTGCTAGCGGCTACGAGCAGTACTTC	CATSRHPASGYEQYF
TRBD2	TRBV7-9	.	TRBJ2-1	TGTGCCAGCAGCAGAGCGGGAGGGTACAATGAGCAGTTCTTC	CASSRAGGYNEQFF
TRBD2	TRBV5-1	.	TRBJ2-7	TGCGCCAGCAGCATGACTAGCGGGAGTTCCTACGAGCAGTACTTC	CASSMTSGSSYEQYF
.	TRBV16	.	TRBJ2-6	TGTGCCAGCAGCCTCCCGGGTAGGACTGGGGGGGCCAACGTCCTGACTTTC	CASSLPGRTGGANVLTF
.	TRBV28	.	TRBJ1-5	TGTGCCAGCAGAGGGAACGAGGCTCACAATCAGCCCCAGCATTTT	CASRGNEAHNQPQHF
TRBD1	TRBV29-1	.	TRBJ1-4	TGCAGCGTTGAACGGGACAGGGCTTTTTTT	CSVERDRAFF
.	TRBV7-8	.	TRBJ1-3	TGTGCCAGCAGCCGACGTCAGGAGCAAGGAGGAAACACCATATATTTT	CASSRRQEQGGNTIYF
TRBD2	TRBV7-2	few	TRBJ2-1	TGTGCCAGCAGCTTCACTAGCGGCCACAATGAGCAGTTCTTC	CASSFTSGHNEQFF
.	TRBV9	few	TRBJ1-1	TGTGCCAGCAGCGTAGCTGCGTTGAACACTGAAGCTTTCTTT	CASSVAALNTEAFF
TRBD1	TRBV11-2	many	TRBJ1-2	TGTGCCAGCAGCTTAGATCGGTGGACAGGGAGTTTTTATGGCTACACCTTC	CASSLDRWTGSFYGYTF